The next 18 T cell receptor beta chains were all read from a single sample in a study of T cell clonality in common variable immunodeficiency. The table came from immunoSEQ multiplex PCR; TCRdb's copy has only in-frame clones and leaves some out. This table holds about 45,000 clones with no singletons; the top ten claim over 9.5%. Sample: peripheral blood mononuclear cells. The receptors shown here come from a person aged 18-70 years in good health.

This clone was detected many times. Incomplete CDR3 DNA: TGTGCCAGCAGTCCGCGGGGCGGGGAGAACACTGAA. Translating gives CASSPRGGENTE. The whole CDR3 sequence reads CASSPRGGENTEAFF. This chain links TRBV7-9 with TRBJ1-1, with D possibly matching TRBD1 (5 bases). Sequencing ends 3 residues short of the CDR3 end; the germline J gene provides the rest. Trimming removed 6 bases from V and 1 base from J, with 15 bases in between. This CDR3 is 15 amino acids long. CDR1 and CDR2 (germline): SEHNR, FQNEAQ (reference sequence).

This clone has a count of ten or more. The read ends 3 residues shy of where the CDR3 ends; the end is completed using the germline J gene. V and J are TRBV5-1 and TRBJ1-1; D call uncertain. Germline V gene sequence: CDR1 SGHRS, CDR2 YFSETQ. CDR3 size: 13 residues. Trimming removed 0 bases from V and 3 bases from J, with 6 bases in between. The CDR3 bases that were read are TGCGCCAGCAGCTTGGCCTCGGACACTGAA. As protein: CASSLASDTE. The complete CDR3 reads CASSLASDTEAFF. The full variable domain, completed using reference TRBV5-1 and TRBJ1-1, is KAGVTQTPRYLIKTRGQQVTLSCSPISGHRSVSWYQQTPGQGLQFLFEYFSETQRNKGNFPGRFSGRQFSNSRSEMNVSTLELGDSALYLCASSLASDTEAFFGQGTRLTVV.

This clone was observed at least ten times. The read comes to an end 3 residues before the CDR3 does, leaving the germline J gene to fill in the end. This chain connects TRBV7-9 to TRBJ1-2; possibly TRBD1 for D (6 bases). Trimming stripped 7 bases from V and 3 bases from J, with 15 bases between. Per the germline V gene, CDR1 is SEHNR and CDR2 is FQNEAQ (reference sequence). The CDR3 extends over 14 amino acids. CDR3 DNA, as far as it was read: TGTGCCAGCATTATGACAGGCGTAGACTATGGC. The encoded protein is CASIMTGVDYG. The complete CDR3 reads CASIMTGVDYGYTF. Combining the CDR3 with reference TRBV7-9 and TRBJ1-2 gives the whole variable domain DTGVSQNPRHKITKRGQNVTFRCDPISEHNRLYWYRQTLGQGPEFLTYFQNEAQLEKSRLLSDRFSAERPKGSFSTLEIQRTEQGDSAMYLCASIMTGVDYGYTFGSGTRLTVV.

This clone was observed many times. The CDR3 bases that were read are TGTGCCAGTAGTCGATTGACAGGAGAAAGACATGGC. It encodes CASSRLTGERHG. The full CDR3 protein reads CASSRLTGERHGYTF. The rearrangement links TRBV19 to TRBJ1-2, with D perhaps TRBD1 (6 bases). The read ends 3 residues before the CDR3 terminus; that terminus is restored from the germline J gene. The length of the CDR3 is 15 residues. V lost 5 bases, J lost 6 bases, and 19 bases lay in between. CDR1 is LNHDA, CDR2 SQIVND, per germline (reference sequence).

This clone was observed at least ten times. The read halts 3 residues ahead of the CDR3 end, with the missing end drawn from the germline J gene. The chain is built from TRBV28 and TRBJ2-7; 7 bases line up with TRBD2. Unmatched junction bases numbered 4, after V lost 5 bases and J lost 0 bases. The CDR3 covers 14 residues. CDR1 and CDR2 (germline): MDHEN, SYDVKM. Incomplete CDR3 DNA: TGTGCCAGCAGTCGGCTAGCGGCCTCCTACGAG. It encodes CASSRLAASYE. The whole CDR3 is CASSRLAASYEQYF.

This clone was seen at least ten times. With the read ending 3 residues before the CDR3 end, the germline J gene is used to fill in that end. The genes are TRBV7-3 and TRBJ2-3; 10 bases align to TRBD2. The CDR3 is 15 residues long. Germline V gene data show CDR1 as SGHTA and CDR2 as FQGTGA. Germline trimming cut 5 bases from V and 2 bases from J; bases unmatched to any gene: 4. The CDR3 loop is CASSLGLADTDTQYF. The CDR3 bases that were read are TGTGCCAGCAGCCTTGGACTAGCGGACACAGATACG.

This clone was observed at least ten times. The DNA ends 3 residues before the CDR3 does, and the rest of the CDR3 is filled in from the germline J gene. The chain couples TRBV2 to TRBJ1-1, with D possibly TRBD1 on 5 matching bases. This CDR3 spans 13 amino acids. V gave up 6 bases and J gave up 5 bases, with 13 bases separating them. The V gene's germline CDR1 is SNHLY and CDR2 FYNNEI. The CDR3 loop reads CASSRTRKTEAFF. The part of the CDR3 DNA that was read is TGTGCCAGCAGCCGGACAAGGAAGACTGAA.

This clone was seen repeatedly, ten times or more. The missing CDR3 end, 3 residues past where the read stops, is filled in from the germline J gene. This chain links TRBV20-1 with TRBJ2-3, with 14 bases lining up with TRBD2. CDR1 is DFQATT, CDR2 SNEGSKA, per germline (reference sequence). J was trimmed by 1 base and V by 6 bases; bases with no gene match: 3. The CDR3 runs to 15 residues. CDR3 sequence: CSAQGLAGGTDTQYF. CDR3 DNA, as far as it was read: TGCAGTGCCCAGGGACTAGCGGGGGGCACAGATACG.

This clone occurred many times. Read coverage stops 3 residues before the CDR3 terminus; the germline J gene supplies the remainder. J is TRBJ2-1 and V is TRBV5-1; 10 nucleotides match TRBD1. Per the germline V gene, CDR1 is SGHRS and CDR2 is YFSETQ. This CDR3 has 13 residues. The trim removed 4 bases at V and 6 bases at J, leaving 1 base unmatched. The chain's CDR3 is CASSRDRGNEQFF. The DNA read from the CDR3 is TGCGCCAGCAGCCGGGACAGGGGCAATGAG.

This clone occurred many times. Coverage ceases 3 residues before the CDR3 finishes, and the germline J gene fills in the end. The chain combines TRBV6-2 or TRBV6-3 with TRBJ2-6, with TRBD1 as a possible D gene (6 bases). V was pared by 5 bases and J by 1 base, with 12 bases between. In germline, CDR1 is MNHEY, CDR2 SVGEGT. The CDR3 is made up of 16 amino acids. The CDR3 is CASSLTGDSGANVLTF. The sequenced part of the CDR3 DNA is TGTGCCAGCAGTCTGACAGGAGATTCTGGGGCCAACGTC.

This clone was seen at least ten times. The CDR3 goes on 3 residues after the read ends, and that part is filled in from the germline J gene. This chain joins TRBV20-1 and TRBJ2-1; TRBD2 matches at 9 bases. CDR1 DFQATT and CDR2 SNEGSKA come from the germline V gene (reference sequence). The length of the CDR3 is 16 residues. Trimming at V came to 1 base and at J to 4 bases, leaving 8 bases not matched to a gene. Here the CDR3 reads CSARGGLAGRYNEQFF. The sequenced part of the CDR3 DNA is TGCAGTGCTAGAGGGGGACTAGCCGGGAGGTACAATGAG.

This clone was observed a handful of times. The observed sequence ends 3 residues before the CDR3 terminus, with the missing tail filled in from the germline J gene. The V gene is TRBV11-3, the J gene TRBJ1-1; D perhaps matches TRBD1 (6 bases). The CDR3 runs 15 residues. V lost 3 bases and J lost 4, with 15 bases in between. Germline V gene lookup returns CDR1 SGHNT and CDR2 YENEEA. CDR3 bases read: TGTGCCAGCAGCTTCCTCAGGGGTTCGGGCACTGAA. It is translated as CASSFLRGSGTE. In full, the CDR3 reads CASSFLRGSGTEAFF.

There are many counts of this clone. The DNA ends 3 residues before the CDR3 does, and the rest of the CDR3 is filled in from the germline J gene. The chain links TRBV7-9 to TRBJ1-3; 8 positions match TRBD1. CDR3 size: 14 residues. The germline V gene encodes CDR1 SEHNR and CDR2 FQNEAQ (reference sequence). Trimming at V came to 5 bases and at J to 8 bases, leaving 8 bases not matched to a gene. The CDR3 DNA, read in part, is TGTGCCAGCAGCACCCTACAGGGGGGATACACC. Translated: CASSTLQGGYT. The whole CDR3 sequence reads CASSTLQGGYTIYF. The entire variable domain, with the rest obtained from reference TRBV7-9 and TRBJ1-3, is as follows: DTGVSQNPRHKITKRGQNVTFRCDPISEHNRLYWYRQTLGQGPEFLTYFQNEAQLEKSRLLSDRFSAERPKGSFSTLEIQRTEQGDSAMYLCASSTLQGGYTIYFGEGSWLTVV.

This clone was counted at least ten times. The read comes to an end 3 residues before the CDR3 does, leaving the germline J gene to fill in the end. The V call is TRBV9, the J call TRBJ2-7, with 7 bases lining up with TRBD2. J was trimmed by 2 bases and V by 4 bases; bases with no gene match: 12. Germline CDR1 SGDLS, CDR2 YYNGEE. The CDR3 sequence is 16 residues long. The CDR3 loop reads CASSTQRLALTYEQYF. CDR3 DNA (partial): TGTGCCAGCAGCACTCAAAGACTAGCCCTGACCTACGAG.

This clone has at least ten counts. The sequenced fragment ends 3 residues before the CDR3 boundary, so the rest is inferred from the germline J gene. The J gene is TRBJ1-5, the V gene TRBV10-1; 9 nucleotides agree with TRBD1. This CDR3 region has 15 residues. V lost 5 bases and J lost 4; bases outside the gene matches: 6. Germline CDR1 WNHNN, CDR2 SYGVQD (reference sequence). CDR3 protein: CASSHYRGLNQPQHF. The CDR3 bases that were read are TGCGCCAGCAGTCATTACAGGGGGCTTAATCAGCCC.

This clone was detected ten times or more. The read ends 3 residues before the CDR3 terminus; that terminus is restored from the germline J gene. V usage is TRBV5-4 and J usage is TRBJ1-1; a possible D gene is TRBD1 (6 bases). Trimming stripped 6 bases from V and 1 base from J, with 13 bases between. Germline V gene sequence: CDR1 SGHNT, CDR2 YYREEE (reference sequence). The CDR3 runs to 14 residues. This CDR3 is CASTGGGGNTEAFF. CDR3 DNA, as far as it was read: TGTGCCAGCACCGGCGGGGGCGGGAACACTGAA.

The sample holds many counts of this clone. Read coverage stops 3 residues before the CDR3 terminus; the germline J gene supplies the remainder. This chain joins TRBV19 and TRBJ2-7; 8 bases are shared with TRBD1. The junction had 4 bases not matched to a gene; V was cut back by 6 bases and J by 6 bases. CDR1 and CDR2 (germline): LNHDA, SQIVND (reference sequence). The CDR3 sequence is 12 residues long. CDR3 DNA, as far as it was read: TGTGCCAGTAGGCCACAGGGGGGCGAG. Its protein product is CASRPQGGE. The CDR3 as a whole reads CASRPQGGEQYF.

The sample holds many counts of this clone. The read ends 3 residues before the CDR3 terminus; that terminus is restored from the germline J gene. The chain carries TRBV20-1 and TRBJ2-7, with 10 bases lining up with TRBD1. Germline CDR1 DFQATT, CDR2 SNEGSKA (reference sequence). This CDR3 contains 14 residues. With 2 bases clipped from V and 5 bases from J, the junction kept 6 bases outside the gene matches. The CDR3 loop is CSARFWDRGHEQYF. The CDR3 bases that were read are TGCAGTGCTAGATTTTGGGACAGGGGCCACGAG.